Below, one T cell receptor beta chain is given with its context. As yet, its antigen is unknown. The PCR ran on 60 Vbeta and 13 Jbeta primers. Method: immunoSEQ multiplex PCR; TCRdb's copy keeps in-frame clones and lacks some. The sample shows more than 80,000 clones, about 70% of them seen only once. This entry comes from a study of cytomegalovirus exposure and HLA in healthy donors. Study summary: Samples from HLA-typed donors yielded around 85 million unique TCRs in an early data release. Whole-study findings and limits: Further analysis was carried out later, and it showed several of the most significant clusters appearing linked to common viral pathogens. Being indistinguishable, some V segments were excluded, TRBV6-2 and TRBV6-3 among them. The listing of roughly 160 TCR beta chains classed them as cytomegalovirus-associated.

V lost 5 bases and J 3 bases, leaving 17 bases between the germline ends. Germline CDR1 is MDHEN and CDR2 is SYDVKM. The CDR3 extends over 15 amino acids. The sequenced sample was PBMCs. The sequence came from a woman aged 45-65 years in good health and CMV-seropositive. This chain connects TRBV28 to TRBJ2-7; D is perhaps TRBD1 (5 bases). CDR3 nucleotides: TGTGCCAGCAGTCCCGTGGCAGGGTATTACTACGAGCAGTACTTC. The encoded protein is CASSPVAGYYYEQYF. The variable domain in full, completed from reference TRBV28 and TRBJ2-7, reads DVKVTQSSRYLVKRTGEKVFLECVQDMDHENMFWYRQDPGLGLRLIYFSYDVKMKEKGDIPEGYSVSREKKERFSLILESASTNQTSMYLCASSPVAGYYYEQYFGPGTRLTVT.